The T cell receptor beta chain described here comes from a study of shared clonotypes between healthy human individuals. Here immunoSEQ multiplex PCR was the method, and the copy in TCRdb shows in-frame clones only, minus some. This sample has roughly 2.2 million clones; about 92% occur once, and the top ten carry about 0.39%. The CDR3 runs 15 residues. The germline V gene has CDR1 MDHEN and CDR2 SYDVKM. Comments on this clone: The germline gene is not matched at one end of the junction; a read error may be the cause.

This receptor was identified in a man aged 18 to 29 in good health. Some clones in this sample may be carry-over from other donors' samples. The sequenced sample consisted of naive CD4+ T cells from PBMCs. The subset was: CD45RA+ positively selected. The chain is built from TRBV28 and TRBJ2-7, with unresolved D. The CDR3 spells CATRNSGDSSYEQYF. The CDR3 region has the DNA TGCGCTACCAGGAATAGTGGGGATAGCTCCTACGAGCAGTACTTC.